This section outlines one T cell receptor (beta chain) sequence together with its context. Its antigen is currently unknown. This sample was included in a study of shared clonotypes between healthy human individuals. As for the study in general: CD8 memory received one plate per donor, CD8 naive two, CD4 memory three and CD4 naive three. Study-level points and caveats: What naive subsets generally showed was a larger estimated richness than memory subsets showed. Investigators expected sequencing depth to affect clonotype sharing among donors.

CDR1 and CDR2 from the germline V gene are MDHEN and SYDVKM. The CDR3 is 14 amino acids. The V and J ends lost 5 bases and 5 bases respectively, with 15 bases between them. An approximately 200 ng quantity of DNA, 32,000 or so T cell genomes, went into the sorted-subset replicate PCRs. Libraries were prepared by immunoSEQ multiplex PCR; TCRdb keeps only in-frame clonotypes and omits some of them. The table lists more than 550,000 clones, roughly 88% of them singletons, with more than 30% in the top ten. The sample consisted of memory CD8+ T cells from PBMCs. Subset meaning: CD45RO+ cells pooled with CCR7-negative TemRA cells. The clonotype was recovered from a man younger than 30 in good health. Some clones in this sample may be carry-over from other donors' samples. The chain is built from TRBV28 and TRBJ2-5, with D possibly matching TRBD1 (7 bases). CDR3: CASSHSPGGETQYF. CDR3 sequence (DNA): TGTGCCAGCAGTCACTCCCCAGGGGGGGAGACCCAGTACTTC.